The 28 T cell receptor beta chains presented below share a single source sample, sequenced in a study of blood T cell repertoires in COVID-19. Clones were read by immunoSEQ multiplex PCR, and TCRdb kept only the in-frame ones, dropping some. The sample has under 110,000 clones; over 65% are singletons. The sequencing input was peripheral blood. Receptors originate from a man at least 80 years old with COVID-19, enrolled during active disease.

The chain employs TRBV7-9 and TRBJ2-1, with 11 positions matching TRBD2. The V segment lost 6 bases and the J segment 1 base; nucleotides outside the gene matches: 8. CDR1 and CDR2 (germline): SEHNR, FQNEAQ (reference sequence). The length of the CDR3 is 17 residues. CDR3 sequence: CASSSGLAGGSYNEQFF. The CDR3 DNA reads as TGTGCCAGCAGTTCGGGGCTAGCGGGAGGTTCCTACAATGAGCAGTTCTTC.

This clone was seen only once. This same CDR3 is encoded by further DNA sequences in the sample. The J gene is TRBJ2-3, the V gene TRBV10-3; TRBD2 matches at 13 bases. There are 15 residues in the CDR3. Trimming cost V 9 bases and J 2 bases; bases outside gene matches: 5. Germline CDR1 reads ENHRY; CDR2 reads SYGVKD. The CDR3 reads CAIRTSGSDTDTQYF. CDR3 nucleotide sequence: TGTGCCATAAGGACTAGCGGGAGTGACACAGATACGCAGTATTTT.

The genes are TRBV27 and TRBJ1-2, with D unclear. Trimming pared 0 bases from V and 2 bases from J, leaving 7 bases between. Germline V lookup: CDR1 MNHEY, CDR2 SMNVEV (reference sequence). The CDR3 extends over 14 amino acids. In DNA form, the CDR3 reads TGTGCCAGCAGTTTATCGAACGGGAACTATGGCTACACCTTC. Its translation: CASSLSNGNYGYTF.

The V gene is TRBV11-3, the J gene TRBJ2-3, with 13 bases fitting TRBD2. The CDR3 has 19 amino acids. J lost 0 bases, V lost 5 bases, and 11 bases had no gene match. The germline V gene has CDR1 SGHNT and CDR2 YENEEA. CDR3 sequence: CASSPGLAGDVGSTDTQYF. CDR3 sequence (DNA): TGTGCCAGCAGCCCAGGACTAGCGGGAGACGTGGGGAGCACAGATACGCAGTATTTT.

The rearrangement links TRBV4-1 to TRBJ1-3, with 9 nucleotides matching TRBD1. From germline, CDR1 is MGHRA and CDR2 YSYEKL. The CDR3 is 18 amino acids. V gave up 3 bases and J gave up 0 bases; unmatched junction bases: 9. CDR3 in amino acids: CASSQDRGPLSSGNTIYF. The CDR3 nucleotides read TGCGCCAGCAGCCAGGACAGGGGACCCTTGAGCTCTGGAAACACCATATATTTT.

The chain links TRBV7-2 to TRBJ2-5, with 10 bases that match TRBD2. Germline trimming cut 1 base from V and 1 base from J; bases unmatched to any gene: 3. CDR3 length: 16 residues. CDR1 is SGHTA and CDR2 is FQGNSA in the germline V gene. The CDR3 here is CASSLDLAGVQETQYF. DNA of the CDR3: TGTGCCAGCAGCTTAGATCTAGCGGGAGTCCAAGAGACCCAGTACTTC.

The chain carries TRBV21-1 and TRBJ1-6; the table's D call, TRBD1, was not checked against the DNA. TRBV21-1 is a known pseudogene. The CDR3 has 15 residues. The CDR3 nucleotides are TGTGCCAGCAGCAGCAGGCAACAGCCAAATTCACCCCTCCACTTT. This gives the protein CASSSRQQPNSPLHF.

The chain couples TRBV4-1 to TRBJ1-5; a possible D gene is TRBD1 (6 bases). This CDR3 contains 14 residues. CDR1 is MGHRA and CDR2 is YSYEKL in the germline V gene. V lost 4 bases, J lost 5 bases, and 12 bases lay in between. The CDR3 sequence is CASSPGQIHQPQHF. CDR3 in DNA: TGCGCCAGCAGCCCCGGACAGATTCATCAGCCCCAGCATTTT.

CDR3 in amino acids: CATRGGSSYNEQFF. The CDR3 nucleotides read TGTGCCACACGGGGCGGGAGCTCCTACAATGAGCAGTTCTTC. This rearrangement joins TRBV7-2 to TRBJ2-1; 7 nucleotides agree with TRBD2. The ends lost 10 bases at V and 0 bases at J; junction bases unmatched: 6. The V gene's germline CDR1 is SGHTA and CDR2 FQGNSA. CDR3 length: 14 residues.

This clone was detected once. The V and J genes are TRBV3-1 (or the pseudogene TRBV3-2) and TRBJ2-3; D not resolved. Germline CDR1 reads LGHDT; CDR2 reads YNNKEL (reference sequence). The ends were cut back, 1 base at V and 3 bases at J, with 11 bases in the middle. The CDR3 runs 15 residues. In DNA form, the CDR3 reads TGTGCCAGCAGCCAAGTTTCAGGATTTACAGATACGCAGTATTTT. Its protein product is CASSQVSGFTDTQYF.

The chain has TRBV20-1 and TRBJ2-2; D unclear. The CDR3 contains 15 residues. The V and J ends lost 3 bases and 1 base respectively, with 12 bases between them. In germline, CDR1 is DFQATT, CDR2 SNEGSKA (reference sequence). CDR3 amino acids: CSASVRQGNTGELFF. DNA of the CDR3: TGCAGTGCTAGTGTTAGACAAGGGAACACCGGGGAGCTGTTTTTT.

The V gene is TRBV2, the J gene TRBJ1-2; D possibly corresponds to TRBD1 (6 bases). The V and J ends lost 6 bases and 4 bases respectively, with 18 bases between them. The CDR3 contains 15 residues. Germline V lookup: CDR1 SNHLY, CDR2 FYNNEI. The DNA of the CDR3 is TGTGCCAGCAGCTCGGGGCCGGACAGAGCCTATGGCTACACCTTC. Its protein is CASSSGPDRAYGYTF.

The gene calls are TRBV27 and TRBJ2-7; 8 nucleotides agree with TRBD2. Germline V lookup: CDR1 MNHEY, CDR2 SMNVEV (reference sequence). The ends lost 2 bases at V and 2 bases at J; junction bases unmatched: 2. The length of the CDR3 is 14 residues. Written as DNA, the CDR3 is TGTGCCAGCAGTTTAACGGGAGGGCCCTACGAGCAGTACTTC. Encoded protein: CASSLTGGPYEQYF.

The gene calls are TRBV9 and TRBJ2-1, with 11 bases fitting TRBD2. The CDR3 is 14 residues long. V trimming: 3 bases; J trimming: 6 bases; junction bases outside the gene matches: 2. From germline, CDR1 is SGDLS and CDR2 YYNGEE. The CDR3, as DNA: TGTGCCAGCAGCGCGGGACTAGCGGCCAATGAGCAGTTCTTC. It is translated as CASSAGLAANEQFF.

The V and J genes are TRBV7-9 and TRBJ2-1; 9 bases agree with TRBD2. V dropped 5 bases and J dropped 8; count of bases not matched to a gene: 10. The germline V gene encodes CDR1 SEHNR and CDR2 FQNEAQ (reference sequence). The CDR3 runs to 15 residues. CDR3 residues: CASSVVASGKHEQFF. DNA of the CDR3: TGTGCCAGCAGCGTAGTGGCTAGCGGGAAGCATGAGCAGTTCTTC.

J is TRBJ2-3 and V is TRBV6-5; 8 bases match TRBD1. Trimming cost V 6 bases and J 0 bases; bases outside gene matches: 5. Germline lookup yields CDR1 MNHEY and CDR2 SVGAGI. The CDR3 spans 15 residues. The CDR3 bases are TGTGCCAGCAGCAGTACAGGGGGTAGCACAGATACGCAGTATTTT. It encodes CASSSTGGSTDTQYF.

The chain joins TRBV5-3 to TRBJ2-5; 8 bases are a match to TRBD1. TRBV5-3 is flagged as an ORF with uncertain function. The CDR3 consists of 19 residues. J was trimmed by 2 bases and V by 0 bases; bases with no gene match: 15. In DNA, the CDR3 is TGTGCCAGAAGCTTGGTGTCGAGGGGACAGGCGAAACATCAAGAGACCCAGTACTTC. Translated, it gives CARSLVSRGQAKHQETQYF.

DNA for the CDR3: TGTGCCAGCAGCTTGGCACCGGGACAGGGTATGTCCTACAATGAGCAGTTCTTC. Its protein product is CASSLAPGQGMSYNEQFF. This rearrangement joins TRBV5-4 to TRBJ2-1, with 9 bases fitting TRBD1. Unmatched junction bases numbered 8, after V lost 0 bases and J lost 1 base. The CDR3 has 18 amino acids. Germline CDR1 is SGHNT and CDR2 is YYREEE (reference sequence).

The chain employs TRBV19 and TRBJ2-7, with 13 bases that match TRBD2. CDR3 length: 18 residues. V shed 4 bases and J 4 bases; nucleotides not matched to a gene: 13. Per germline, CDR1 LNHDA and CDR2 SQIVND (reference sequence). As DNA, the CDR3 is TGTGCCAGTAGTAGCTCGGGACTAGCGGGAACAACGGGGTACGAGCAGTACTTC. This gives the protein CASSSSGLAGTTGYEQYF.

This chain links TRBV4-2 with TRBJ2-2, with TRBD2 matching 8 bases. The V gene's germline CDR1 is LGHNA and CDR2 YNFKEQ. The J segment lost 1 base and the V segment lost 1 base, leaving 5 bases of the junction unmatched. The CDR3 is 17 amino acids. The CDR3 protein is CASSQAPGGMNTGELFF. CDR3 nucleotide sequence: TGTGCCAGCAGCCAAGCCCCGGGGGGGATGAACACCGGGGAGCTGTTTTTT.

This clone has just one count. The rearrangement joins TRBV28 to TRBJ2-1; D gene unclear. This CDR3 contains 20 residues. Germline-derived CDR1 and CDR2 are MDHEN and SYDVKM. Trimming left V 4 bases short and J 0 bases short, with 25 bases between. CDR3 bases: TGTGCCAGCAGTTATCCCTCGGCTCTGTTGACGCGGAGCTCCTACAATGAGCAGTTCTTC. Residues: CASSYPSALLTRSSYNEQFF.

There are a few counts of this clone. This rearrangement joins TRBV7-2 to TRBJ2-7; TRBD2 agrees at 8 bases. Per the germline V gene, CDR1 is SGHTA and CDR2 is FQGNSA. J lost 0 bases, V lost 0 bases, and 4 bases had no gene match. The CDR3 has 16 residues. The CDR3 bases are TGTGCCAGCAGCTTAGCGAGCGGGAGTAACTCCTACGAGCAGTACTTC. Its translation is CASSLASGSNSYEQYF.

The rearrangement uses TRBV7-3 and TRBJ2-5; 8 nucleotides agree with TRBD2. CDR1 is SGHTA and CDR2 is FQGTGA in the germline V gene. J lost 2 bases, V lost 5 bases, and 4 bases had no gene match. The CDR3 runs to 14 residues. CDR3 coding DNA: TGTGCCAGCAGCCCGACTAGCGCTCAAGAGACCCAGTACTTC. It specifies CASSPTSAQETQYF. Using reference TRBV7-3 and TRBJ2-5 for the parts outside the CDR3, the full variable domain is GAGVSQTPSNKVTEKGKYVELRCDPISGHTALYWYRQSLGQGPEFLIYFQGTGAADDSGLPNDRFFAVRPEGSVSTLKIQRTERGDSAVYLCASSPTSAQETQYFGPGTRLLVL.

This chain joins TRBV7-6 and TRBJ1-2, with 11 bases identical to TRBD1. V dropped 4 bases and J dropped 0; count of bases not matched to a gene: 7. The CDR3 has 17 amino acids. Germline V CDR1 and CDR2: SGHVS, FNYEAQ. The CDR3 sequence is CASSSLGQGEANYGYTF. CDR3 DNA sequence: TGTGCCAGCAGCTCCCTGGGACAGGGGGAAGCTAACTATGGCTACACCTTC. Based on the CDR3 plus reference TRBV7-6 and TRBJ1-2, the full variable domain is GAGVSQSPRYKVTKRGQDVALRCDPISGHVSLYWYRQALGQGPEFLTYFNYEAQQDKSGLPNDRFSAERPEGSISTLTIQRTEQRDSAMYRCASSSLGQGEANYGYTFGSGTRLTVV.

Here the CDR3 DNA reads TGTGCCAGCACCCAGACCGGGACAGGGGATACAGCTTTCTTT. Translation: CASTQTGTGDTAFF. The chain recombines TRBV5-4 with TRBJ1-1; 10 bases are shared with TRBD1. Trimming took 6 bases from V and 10 from J; bases not matched to a gene: 12. Germline V gene data show CDR1 as SGHNT and CDR2 as YYREEE (reference sequence). The length of the CDR3 is 14 residues.

The chain combines TRBV5-1 with TRBJ1-3; TRBD1 is a possible D gene (5 bases). CDR3 length: 15 amino acids. Trimming shortened V by 0 bases and J by 4 bases, and 11 bases separated the two germline ends. Germline CDR1 is SGHRS and CDR2 is YFSETQ. The CDR3 nucleotides read TGCGCCAGCAGCTTGGATGGAGGGGAGGGAAACACCATATATTTT. Translated, it gives CASSLDGGEGNTIYF.

CDR3 nucleotide sequence: TGCGCCAGCAGCAGGGGGATCCTTGGGATCCCAAACTCCTACGAGCAGTACTTC. Residues: CASSRGILGIPNSYEQYF. This sequence joins TRBV4-1 and TRBJ2-7; tentative D call: TRBD1 (6 bases). Trimming took 5 bases from V and 0 from J, leaving 23 bases between them. This CDR3 contains 18 residues. Germline V gene sequence: CDR1 MGHRA, CDR2 YSYEKL.

The table lists this clone with a few counts. The chain recombines TRBV5-1 with TRBJ2-3; unclear D gene. The germline V gene encodes CDR1 SGHRS and CDR2 YFSETQ. V lost 5 bases and J lost 0, with 10 bases in between. The CDR3 totals 14 residues. CDR3 protein: CASSKAVSTDTQYF. CDR3 nucleotide sequence: TGCGCCAGCAGTAAGGCGGTTAGCACAGATACGCAGTATTTT. Complete variable domain (other parts from reference TRBV5-1 and TRBJ2-3): KAGVTQTPRYLIKTRGQQVTLSCSPISGHRSVSWYQQTPGQGLQFLFEYFSETQRNKGNFPGRFSGRQFSNSRSEMNVSTLELGDSALYLCASSKAVSTDTQYFGPGTRLTVL.